Listed below are T cell receptor beta chains from one sample, sequenced in a study of blood T cell repertoires in COVID-19. Generated by immunoSEQ multiplex PCR, the TCRdb table keeps only in-frame clones and is missing some. Of about 190,000 clones in the sample, around 90% were seen once. Sample: peripheral blood. These receptors were taken from a man aged 50 or older with acute or convalescent COVID-19. Each CDR3 is given with its conserved first and last residue. D genes are given only for firm matches. A row's size may be missing; if present it is once, few, many or a size class.

abundance	v_gene	d_gene	j_gene	CDR3aa	CDR3nt
NA	TRBV6-6	NA	TRBJ1-1	CASSPRVGTEAFF	TGTGCCAGCAGTCCTCGGGTGGGCACTGAAGCTTTCTTT
few	TRBV2	TRBD1	TRBJ1-2	CASRGQGGYGYTF	TGTGCCAGCAGAGGACAGGGCGGCTATGGCTACACCTTC
NA	TRBV7-9	NA	TRBJ1-1	CASSKDSLEAFF	TGTGCCAGCAGCAAGGACAGTCTTGAAGCTTTCTTT
once	TRBV5-1	NA	TRBJ2-7	CASSPDSFRSYEQYF	TGCGCCAGCAGCCCCGACAGCTTTCGATCCTACGAGCAGTACTTC
NA	TRBV19	TRBD1	TRBJ1-5	CASSITGGNQPQHF	TGTGCCAGTAGTATCACAGGGGGCAATCAGCCCCAGCATTTT
NA	TRBV24-1	TRBD2	TRBJ2-1	CATSDPAAGGSYNEQFF	TGTGCCACCAGTGACCCAGCAGCGGGAGGCTCCTACAATGAGCAGTTCTTC
NA	TRBV4-3	TRBD2	TRBJ2-4	CASSQDRLAGVTGGAKNIQYF	TGCGCCAGCAGCCAAGATAGGCTAGCGGGGGTCACCGGGGGAGCCAAAAACATTCAGTACTTC
NA	TRBV7-2	NA	TRBJ1-1	CASSLVAPNTEAFF	TGTGCCAGCAGCTTAGTGGCACCGAACACTGAAGCTTTCTTT
NA	TRBV28	NA	TRBJ1-5	CASSRYDRSSNQPQHF	TGTGCCAGCAGTCGATACGACAGGAGTAGCAATCAGCCCCAGCATTTT
NA	TRBV2	NA	TRBJ2-1	CASSRGMSSYNEQFF	TGTGCCAGCAGCCGCGGGATGAGCTCCTACAATGAGCAGTTCTTC
once	TRBV6-1	NA	TRBJ1-3	CASSYPTGGNTIYF	TGTGCCAGCAGTTATCCGACAGGTGGAAACACCATATATTTT
few	TRBV18	NA	TRBJ2-3	CASSPSLTDTQYF	TGTGCCAGCTCACCATCCCTCACAGATACGCAGTATTTT
NA	TRBV14	NA	TRBJ2-3	CASSQGQASGGTDTQYF	TGTGCCAGCAGCCAAGGGCAGGCGTCCGGGGGCACAGATACGCAGTATTTT
NA	TRBV18	TRBD2	TRBJ2-7	CASSPSGNLAGSSSFTGQYF	TGTGCCAGCTCACCCAGCGGAAACCTAGCGGGATCCTCCTCCTTTACCGGGCAGTACTTC
once	TRBV28	NA	TRBJ1-2	CASATAARPWGYTF	TGTGCCAGCGCTACGGCAGCCAGGCCGTGGGGCTACACCTTC
NA	TRBV10-1	NA	TRBJ2-3	CASSPGDTDTQYF	TGCGCCAGCAGTCCGGGAGACACAGATACGCAGTATTTT
NA	TRBV7-7	TRBD2	TRBJ2-5	CASSLTGSGGLETQYF	TGTGCTAGCAGCCTAACGGGTAGCGGGGGGCTAGAGACCCAGTACTTC
few	TRBV28	NA	TRBJ1-2	CASSLGGHGYGYTF	TGTGCCAGCAGTTTGGGGGGGCACGGCTATGGCTACACCTTC
NA	TRBV18	NA	TRBJ2-1	CASSPPKITYNEQFF	TGTGCCAGCTCCCCCCCCAAAATCACCTACAATGAGCAGTTCTTC
NA	TRBV7-2	NA	TRBJ1-5	CASSAGRQPNQPQHF	TGTGCCAGCAGCGCGGGACGCCAGCCGAATCAGCCCCAGCATTTT
NA	TRBV24-1	NA	TRBJ2-2	CARDRQTLPANTGELFF	TGTGCCCGCGACCGGCAGACTCTCCCGGCGAACACCGGGGAGCTGTTTTTT
NA	TRBV24-1	NA	TRBJ1-5	CATSDSIGSNQPQHF	TGTGCCACCAGTGATTCAATCGGGAGCAATCAGCCCCAGCATTTT
NA	TRBV27	NA	TRBJ2-7	CASSWNRVGEQYF	TGTGCCAGCAGTTGGAACAGGGTGGGGGAGCAGTACTTC
NA	TRBV24-1	NA	TRBJ2-4	CATSDPDSENIQYF	TGTGCCACCAGTGATCCAGACTCAGAAAACATTCAGTACTTC
NA	TRBV6-5	TRBD1	TRBJ2-1	CASSYNRGTGEQFF	TGTGCCAGCAGTTATAACAGGGGGACGGGTGAGCAGTTCTTC
NA	TRBV19	TRBD1	TRBJ1-4	CASSIRRDRGQQANEKLFF	TGTGCCAGTAGCATCCGCCGGGACAGGGGGCAACAGGCTAATGAAAAACTGTTTTTT
NA	TRBV5-4	NA	TRBJ2-4	CASSLDGGTGAKNIQYF	TGTGCCAGCAGCTTGGATGGCGGGACGGGAGCCAAAAACATTCAGTACTTC
NA	TRBV25-1	TRBD1	TRBJ2-3	CASSARTGGITDTQYF	TGTGCCAGCAGTGCCCGGACAGGGGGTATCACAGATACGCAGTATTTT
NA	TRBV6-6	NA	TRBJ1-4	CASRRRGLSEKLFF	TGTGCCAGCCGCCGGAGGGGTTTGAGTGAAAAACTGTTTTTT
once	TRBV5-1	NA	TRBJ2-6	CASSLARDSGANVLTF	TGCGCCAGCAGCTTGGCCCGGGATTCGGGGGCCAACGTCCTGACTTTC
NA	TRBV4-2	NA	TRBJ2-2	CASSQDLPNTGELFF	TGTGCCAGCAGCCAAGATCTACCGAACACCGGGGAGCTGTTTTTT
NA	TRBV27	TRBD2	TRBJ2-1	CASSLSASGNEQFF	TGTGCCAGCAGTTTATCCGCTAGCGGGAATGAGCAGTTCTTC
NA	TRBV7-8	NA	TRBJ1-5	CASSPGQILGPQHF	TGTGCCAGCAGCCCGGGCCAGATACTAGGGCCCCAGCATTTT
once	TRBV28	TRBD1	TRBJ1-5	CASSTGRGYGQPQHF	TGTGCCAGCAGTACCGGCAGGGGGTACGGGCAGCCCCAGCATTTT
NA	TRBV7-9	NA	TRBJ2-3	CASSYRQDTDTQYF	TGTGCCAGCAGCTACCGGCAGGACACAGATACGCAGTATTTT
NA	TRBV7-2	TRBD1	TRBJ1-4	CASSWGDRGGEKLFF	TGTGCCAGCAGCTGGGGAGACAGGGGCGGTGAAAAACTGTTTTTT
NA	TRBV15	NA	TRBJ2-1	CATSRDRSSGYNEQFF	TGTGCCACCAGCAGAGATCGCTCGAGCGGTTACAATGAGCAGTTCTTC
few	TRBV5-5	NA	TRBJ1-1	CASRLETVNTEAFF	TGTGCCAGCAGGCTTGAGACAGTGAACACTGAAGCTTTCTTT
NA	TRBV5-1	NA	TRBJ2-4	CASSLVGRLAKNIQYF	TGCGCCAGCAGCTTGGTTGGCAGACTAGCCAAAAACATTCAGTACTTC
NA	TRBV5-7	TRBD1	TRBJ2-7	CASSLGSGQSSYEQYF	TGTGCCAGCAGCTTAGGGTCGGGACAGAGCTCCTACGAGCAGTACTTC
NA	TRBV28	TRBD2	TRBJ2-3	CASSSSFSGRRHTQYF	TGTGCCAGCAGTTCAAGTTTTAGCGGGAGGAGGCATACGCAGTATTTT
NA	TRBV5-1	NA	TRBJ1-4	CASSLGQGTSEKLFF	TGCGCCAGCAGCTTGGGCCAAGGGACATCTGAAAAACTGTTTTTT
NA	TRBV10-2	TRBD1	TRBJ1-1	CASTPGTGDTEAFF	TGCGCCAGCACCCCCGGGACAGGAGACACTGAAGCTTTCTTT
NA	TRBV6-2/TRBV6-3	NA	TRBJ1-5	CASSYSTSGSNQPQHF	TGTGCCAGCAGTTACTCGACGTCAGGTAGCAATCAGCCCCAGCATTTT
NA	TRBV30	NA	TRBJ1-1	CAGNAGFPTTEAFF	TGTGCCGGCAACGCAGGGTTTCCTACCACTGAAGCTTTCTTT
NA	TRBV5-1	NA	TRBJ1-6	CASSIQTVNSPLHF	TGCGCCAGCAGCATCCAGACAGTTAATTCACCCCTCCACTTT
NA	TRBV5-4	NA	TRBJ2-7	CASSLGPRGGGSYEQYF	TGTGCCAGCAGCTTGGGGCCAAGGGGAGGTGGCTCCTACGAGCAGTACTTC
NA	TRBV15	TRBD1	TRBJ1-1	CATSRDPGQGATEAFF	TGTGCCACCAGCAGAGATCCCGGACAGGGGGCCACTGAAGCTTTCTTT
NA	TRBV15	NA	TRBJ2-1	CATSRDRGEQFF	TGTGCCACCAGCAGAGACAGGGGTGAGCAGTTCTTC
NA	TRBV6-2/TRBV6-3	TRBD2	TRBJ2-5	CASSSLFRGGQETQYF	TGTGCCAGCAGTTCCCTCTTCCGGGGGGGCCAAGAGACCCAGTACTTC
NA	TRBV28	TRBD2	TRBJ2-3	CASSLILAGTSTDTQYF	TGTGCCAGCAGTTTAATACTAGCGGGCACTAGCACAGATACGCAGTATTTT
once	TRBV5-1	NA	TRBJ2-5	CASSLPRTAGQETQYF	TGCGCCAGCAGCTTACCCCGTACAGCCGGCCAAGAGACCCAGTACTTC
NA	TRBV27	NA	TRBJ1-6	CAARKSSYNSPLHF	TGTGCCGCGAGAAAGAGCTCCTATAATTCACCCCTCCACTTT